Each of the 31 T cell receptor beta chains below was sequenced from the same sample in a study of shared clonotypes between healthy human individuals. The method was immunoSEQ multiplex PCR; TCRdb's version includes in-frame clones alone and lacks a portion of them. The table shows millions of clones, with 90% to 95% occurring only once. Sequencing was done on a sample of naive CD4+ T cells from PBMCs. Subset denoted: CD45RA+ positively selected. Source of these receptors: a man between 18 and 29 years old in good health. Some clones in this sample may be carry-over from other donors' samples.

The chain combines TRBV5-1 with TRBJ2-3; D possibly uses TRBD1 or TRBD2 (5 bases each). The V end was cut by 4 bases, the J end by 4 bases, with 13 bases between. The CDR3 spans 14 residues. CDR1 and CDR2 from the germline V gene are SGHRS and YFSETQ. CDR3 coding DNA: TGCGCCAGCAGCCCCCTGACGGGGCCAGATACGCAGTATTTT. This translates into CASSPLTGPDTQYF.

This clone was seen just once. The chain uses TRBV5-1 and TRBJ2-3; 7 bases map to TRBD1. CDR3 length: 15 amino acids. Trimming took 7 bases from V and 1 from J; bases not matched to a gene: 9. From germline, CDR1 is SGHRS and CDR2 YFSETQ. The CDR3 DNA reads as TGCGCCAGCTCGCGGACAGGAACGGGCACAGATACGCAGTATTTT. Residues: CASSRTGTGTDTQYF.

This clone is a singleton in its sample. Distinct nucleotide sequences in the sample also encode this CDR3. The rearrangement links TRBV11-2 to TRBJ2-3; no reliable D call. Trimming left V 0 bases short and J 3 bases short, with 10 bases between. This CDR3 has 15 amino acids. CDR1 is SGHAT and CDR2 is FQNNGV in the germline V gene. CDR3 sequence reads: CASSLDRGSTDTQYF. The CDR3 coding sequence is TGTGCCAGCAGCTTAGATCGAGGCAGTACAGATACGCAGTATTTT.

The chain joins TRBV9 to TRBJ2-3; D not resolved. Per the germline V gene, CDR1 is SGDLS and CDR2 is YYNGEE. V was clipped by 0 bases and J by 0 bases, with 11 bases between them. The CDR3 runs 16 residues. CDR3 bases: TGTGCCAGCAGCGTAGGCGCGGTTCCTAGCACAGATACGCAGTATTTT. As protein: CASSVGAVPSTDTQYF.

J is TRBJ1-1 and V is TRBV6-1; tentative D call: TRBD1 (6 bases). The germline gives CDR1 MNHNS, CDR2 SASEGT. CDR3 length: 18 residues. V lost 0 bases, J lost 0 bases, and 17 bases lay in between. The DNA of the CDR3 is TGTGCCAGCAGTGAAGCCGGCCAGGGGCGCAACATGAACACTGAAGCTTTCTTT. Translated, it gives CASSEAGQGRNMNTEAFF.

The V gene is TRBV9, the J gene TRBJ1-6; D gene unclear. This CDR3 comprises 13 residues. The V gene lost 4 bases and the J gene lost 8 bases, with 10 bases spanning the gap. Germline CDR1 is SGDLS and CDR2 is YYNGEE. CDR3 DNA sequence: TGTGCCAGCAGCACCCGACCCGATTCACCCCTCCACTTT. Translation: CASSTRPDSPLHF. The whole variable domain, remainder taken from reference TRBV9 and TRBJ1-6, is DSGVTQTPKHLITATGQRVTLRCSPRSGDLSVYWYQQSLDQGLQFLIQYYNGEERAKGNILERFSAQQFPDLHSELNLSSLELGDSALYFCASSTRPDSPLHFGNGTRLTVT.

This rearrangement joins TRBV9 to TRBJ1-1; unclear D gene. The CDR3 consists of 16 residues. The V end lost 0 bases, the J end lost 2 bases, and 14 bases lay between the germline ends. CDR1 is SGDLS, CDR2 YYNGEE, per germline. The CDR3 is CASSVGQGQINTEAFF. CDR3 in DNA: TGTGCCAGCAGCGTAGGACAAGGGCAGATCAACACTGAAGCTTTCTTT.

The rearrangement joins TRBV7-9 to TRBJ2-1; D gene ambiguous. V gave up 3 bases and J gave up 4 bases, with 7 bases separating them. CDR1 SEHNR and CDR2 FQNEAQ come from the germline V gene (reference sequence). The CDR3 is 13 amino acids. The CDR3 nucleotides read TGTGCCAGCAGCTTTTTCGGGTACAATGAGCAGTTCTTC. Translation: CASSFFGYNEQFF.

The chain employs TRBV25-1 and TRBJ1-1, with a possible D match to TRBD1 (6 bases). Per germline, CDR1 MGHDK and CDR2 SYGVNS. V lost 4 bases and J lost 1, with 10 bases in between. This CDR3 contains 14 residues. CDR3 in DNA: TGTGCCAGCAGTGTTCCGGGGGCGAACACTGAAGCTTTCTTT. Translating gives CASSVPGANTEAFF.

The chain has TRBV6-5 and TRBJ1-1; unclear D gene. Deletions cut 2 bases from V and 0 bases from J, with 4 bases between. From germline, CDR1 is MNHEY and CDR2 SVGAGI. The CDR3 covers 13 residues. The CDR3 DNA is TGTGCCAGCAGTTACGTACTGAACACTGAAGCTTTCTTT. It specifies CASSYVLNTEAFF.

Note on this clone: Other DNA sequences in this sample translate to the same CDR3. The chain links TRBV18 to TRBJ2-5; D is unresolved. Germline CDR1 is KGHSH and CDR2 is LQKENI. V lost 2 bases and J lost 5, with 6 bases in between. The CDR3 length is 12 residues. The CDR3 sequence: CASSPGVETQYF. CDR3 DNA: TGTGCCAGCTCACCAGGGGTGGAGACCCAGTACTTC.

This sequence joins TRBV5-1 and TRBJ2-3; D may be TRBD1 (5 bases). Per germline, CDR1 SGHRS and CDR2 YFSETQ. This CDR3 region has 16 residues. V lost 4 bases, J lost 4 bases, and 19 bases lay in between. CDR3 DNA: TGCGCCAGCAGCCCCGATCCACAGGCTGGGGCAGATACGCAGTATTTT. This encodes CASSPDPQAGADTQYF.

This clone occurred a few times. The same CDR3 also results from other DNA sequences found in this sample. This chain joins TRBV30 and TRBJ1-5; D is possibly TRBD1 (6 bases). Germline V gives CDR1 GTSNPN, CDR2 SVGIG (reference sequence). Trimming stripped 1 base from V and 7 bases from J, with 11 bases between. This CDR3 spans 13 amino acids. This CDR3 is CAWSGQGSQPQHF. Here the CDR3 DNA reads TGTGCCTGGAGTGGGCAGGGGAGCCAGCCCCAGCATTTT.

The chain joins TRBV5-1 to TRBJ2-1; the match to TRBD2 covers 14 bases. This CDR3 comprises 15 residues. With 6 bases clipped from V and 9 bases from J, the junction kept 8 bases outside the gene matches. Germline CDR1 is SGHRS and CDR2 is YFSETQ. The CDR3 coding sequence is TGCGCCAGCACCGGACTAGCGGGAGGACGCGGTGAGCAGTTCTTC. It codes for CASTGLAGGRGEQFF.

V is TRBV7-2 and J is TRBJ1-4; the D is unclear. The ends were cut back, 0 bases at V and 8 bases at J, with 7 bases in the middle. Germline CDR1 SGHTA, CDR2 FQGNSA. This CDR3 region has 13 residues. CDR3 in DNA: TGTGCCAGCAGCTTAGCGCGGTGGGAAAAACTGTTTTTT. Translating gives CASSLARWEKLFF.

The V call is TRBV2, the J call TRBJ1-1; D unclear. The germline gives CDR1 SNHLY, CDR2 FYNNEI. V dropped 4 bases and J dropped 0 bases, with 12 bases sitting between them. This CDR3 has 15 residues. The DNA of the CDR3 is TGTGCCAGCAGTGCAATATCCACAGTGAACACTGAAGCTTTCTTT. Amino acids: CASSAISTVNTEAFF.

CDR3 DNA: TGTGCCAGCAGCCAAGATCCCCTAGCGGGAGGGCCCTCTAACACCGGGGAGCTGTTTTTT. The encoded protein is CASSQDPLAGGPSNTGELFF. The rearrangement joins TRBV4-2 to TRBJ2-2; 12 bases line up with TRBD2. The CDR3 length is 20 residues. Germline CDR1 LGHNA, CDR2 YNFKEQ. V lost 0 bases to trimming and J lost 2 bases; unmatched junction nucleotides: 10.

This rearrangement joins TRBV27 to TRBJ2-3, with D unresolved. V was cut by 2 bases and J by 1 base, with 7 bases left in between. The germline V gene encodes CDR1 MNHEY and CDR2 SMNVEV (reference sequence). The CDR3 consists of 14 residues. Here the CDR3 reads CASSLQFRTDTQYF. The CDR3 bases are TGTGCCAGCAGTTTACAGTTTCGCACAGATACGCAGTATTTT.

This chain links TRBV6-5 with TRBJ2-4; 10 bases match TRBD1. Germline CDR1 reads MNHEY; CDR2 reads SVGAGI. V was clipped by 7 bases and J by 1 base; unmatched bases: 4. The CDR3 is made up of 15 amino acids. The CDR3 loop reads CASTRDRGAKNIQYF. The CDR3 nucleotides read TGTGCCAGCACACGGGACAGGGGTGCCAAAAACATTCAGTACTTC.

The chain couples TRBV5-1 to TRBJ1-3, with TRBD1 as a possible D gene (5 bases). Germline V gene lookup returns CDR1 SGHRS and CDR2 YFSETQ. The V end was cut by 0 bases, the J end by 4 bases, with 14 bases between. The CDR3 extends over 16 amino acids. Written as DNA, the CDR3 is TGCGCCAGCAGCTTGGCCGGGGCAGGGCAAGGAAACACCATATATTTT. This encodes CASSLAGAGQGNTIYF. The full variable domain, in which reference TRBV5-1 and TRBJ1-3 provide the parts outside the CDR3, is KAGVTQTPRYLIKTRGQQVTLSCSPISGHRSVSWYQQTPGQGLQFLFEYFSETQRNKGNFPGRFSGRQFSNSRSEMNVSTLELGDSALYLCASSLAGAGQGNTIYFGEGSWLTVV.

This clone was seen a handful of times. The CDR3: CATSMDHGQPQHF. The CDR3 DNA is TGTGCCACCAGCATGGATCACGGGCAGCCCCAGCATTTT. The chain uses TRBV15 and TRBJ1-5; no reliable D call. The CDR3 sequence is 13 residues long. V lost 4 bases, J lost 7 bases, and 11 bases lay in between. The germline gives CDR1 LNHNV, CDR2 YYDKDF (reference sequence).

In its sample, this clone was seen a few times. As DNA, the CDR3 is TGTGCCAGCAGCGCCGCAGGGCACACTGAAGCTTTCTTT. It encodes CASSAAGHTEAFF. V is TRBV9 and J is TRBJ1-1, with D tentatively TRBD1 (5 bases). V gave up 3 bases and J gave up 3 bases, with 9 bases separating them. This CDR3 contains 13 residues. From germline, CDR1 is SGDLS and CDR2 YYNGEE. Supplemented by reference TRBV9 and TRBJ1-1, the full variable domain reads DSGVTQTPKHLITATGQRVTLRCSPRSGDLSVYWYQQSLDQGLQFLIQYYNGEERAKGNILERFSAQQFPDLHSELNLSSLELGDSALYFCASSAAGHTEAFFGQGTRLTVV.

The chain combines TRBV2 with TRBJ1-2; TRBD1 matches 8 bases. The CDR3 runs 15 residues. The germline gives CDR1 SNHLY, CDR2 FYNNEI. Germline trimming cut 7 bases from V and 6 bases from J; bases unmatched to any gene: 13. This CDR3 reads CASIFQGAQVNGYTF. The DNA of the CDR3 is TGTGCCAGCATATTCCAGGGGGCGCAGGTGAATGGCTACACCTTC.

CDR3 nucleotides: TGTGCCAGCAGCTTCGGGTTGTATGAAAAACTGTTTTTT. Translating gives CASSFGLYEKLFF. The chain recombines TRBV7-6 with TRBJ1-4; unclear D gene. The CDR3 spans 13 residues. V lost 3 bases to trimming and J lost 6 bases, with 8 bases between them. CDR1 and CDR2 from the germline V gene are SGHVS and FNYEAQ.

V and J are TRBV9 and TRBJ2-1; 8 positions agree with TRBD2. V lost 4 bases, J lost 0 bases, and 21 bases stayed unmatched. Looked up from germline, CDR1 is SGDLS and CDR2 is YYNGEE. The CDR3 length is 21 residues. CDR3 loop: CASSSDGGPPGGRHSYNEQFF. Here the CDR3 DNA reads TGTGCCAGCAGCTCCGATGGGGGACCCCCCGGCGGGAGGCACTCCTACAATGAGCAGTTCTTC.

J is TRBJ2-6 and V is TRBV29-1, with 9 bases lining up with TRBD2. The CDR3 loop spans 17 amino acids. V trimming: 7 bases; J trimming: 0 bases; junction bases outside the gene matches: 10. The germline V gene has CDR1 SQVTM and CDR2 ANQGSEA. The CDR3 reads CSALILAGPSGANVLTF. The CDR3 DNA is TGCAGCGCTCTGATACTAGCGGGCCCCTCTGGGGCCAACGTCCTGACTTTC.

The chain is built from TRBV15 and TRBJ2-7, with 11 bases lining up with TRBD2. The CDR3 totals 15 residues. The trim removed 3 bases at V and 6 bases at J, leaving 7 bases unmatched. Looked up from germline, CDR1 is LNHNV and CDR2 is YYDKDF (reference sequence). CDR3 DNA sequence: TGTGCCACCAGCAGCCTACTAGCGGGAGAAGCCGAGCAGTACTTC. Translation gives CATSSLLAGEAEQYF.

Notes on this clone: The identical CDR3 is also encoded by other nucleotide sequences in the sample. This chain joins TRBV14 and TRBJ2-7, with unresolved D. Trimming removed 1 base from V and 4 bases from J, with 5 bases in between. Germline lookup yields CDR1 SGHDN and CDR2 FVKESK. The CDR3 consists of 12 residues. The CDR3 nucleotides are TGTGCCAGCAGCCAAGGGGGATACGAGCAGTACTTC. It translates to CASSQGGYEQYF.

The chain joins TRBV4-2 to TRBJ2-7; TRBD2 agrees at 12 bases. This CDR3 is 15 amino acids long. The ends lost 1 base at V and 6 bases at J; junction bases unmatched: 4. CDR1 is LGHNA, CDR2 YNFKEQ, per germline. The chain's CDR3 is CASSQGLAGDSEQYF. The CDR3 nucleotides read TGTGCCAGCAGCCAAGGACTAGCGGGAGACTCCGAGCAGTACTTC.

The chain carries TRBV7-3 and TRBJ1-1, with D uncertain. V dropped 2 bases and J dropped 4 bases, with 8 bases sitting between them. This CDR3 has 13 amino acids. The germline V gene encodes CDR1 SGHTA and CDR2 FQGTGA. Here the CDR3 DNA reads TGTGCCAGCAGCTTAGAGTTATCCACTGAAGCTTTCTTT. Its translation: CASSLELSTEAFF.

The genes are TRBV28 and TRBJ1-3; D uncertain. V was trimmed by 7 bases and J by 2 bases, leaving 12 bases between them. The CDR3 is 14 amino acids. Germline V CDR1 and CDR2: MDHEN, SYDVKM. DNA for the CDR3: TGTGCCAGCACTTCACCCCTTACTGGAAACACCATATATTTT. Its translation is CASTSPLTGNTIYF.